Listed below are T cell receptor beta chains from one sample, sequenced in a study of neurological immune-mediated disorders. A single record per CDR3 protein comes from TCRdb applying MiXCR to the 5' RACE reads. The repertoire holds about 50,000 distinct CDR3 sequences, under 13% seen once, with over 4% in the top ten. The sequencing input was PBMCs. These receptors all stem from a man in his 70s with HTLV-1-associated myelopathy (HAM/TSP). Both conserved end residues are part of each CDR3. D genes are given only for firm matches. Not every row has a clone size; where given, it reads once, few, many or a size class.

length: 15
V: TRBV28
D: TRBD1
J: TRBJ1-5
size: many
DNA: TGTGCCAGCAGTTTATGGGGGACAGCCGCGCGGCCCCAGCATTTT
CDR3: CASSLWGTAARPQHF

length: 15
V: TRBV5-8
D: -
J: TRBJ2-5
size: many
DNA: TGTGCCAGCAGCTACAGGGCGGCGGGAGAAGAGACCCAGTACTTC
CDR3: CASSYRAAGEETQYF

length: 14
V: TRBV20-1
D: -
J: TRBJ2-7
size: -
DNA: TGCAGTGCTAGAGGGCCCATCGGAAGTGGCGAGCAGTACTTC
CDR3: CSARGPIGSGEQYF

length: 15
V: TRBV5-1
D: TRBD1
J: TRBJ1-1
size: many
DNA: TGCGCCAGCAGCACAGACCCAGGGGGCGCGGCTGAAGCTTTCTTT
CDR3: CASSTDPGGAAEAFF

length: 16
V: TRBV12-3/TRBV12-4
D: -
J: TRBJ2-6
size: many
DNA: TGTGCCAGCAGTCCTCAGAGGGGCTCTGGGGCCAACGTCCTGACTTTC
CDR3: CASSPQRGSGANVLTF

length: 15
V: TRBV21-1
D: -
J: TRBJ2-1
size: many
DNA: TGTGCCAGCAGCAAAGGGGGTCTAGGGGTGAGGAAGCAGTTCTTC
CDR3: CASSKGGLGVRKQFF

length: 16
V: TRBV24-1
D: TRBD1
J: TRBJ2-1
size: many
DNA: TGTGCCACCAGTGCCCGGACAGGGGGAGACGGCAATGAGCAGTTCTTC
CDR3: CATSARTGGDGNEQFF

length: 18
V: TRBV4-3
D: TRBD2
J: TRBJ2-7
size: many
DNA: TGCGCCAGCAGCCAAGATGTTGCTAGCGGGAGGGCCGTCCGCGAGCAGTACTTC
CDR3: CASSQDVASGRAVREQYF

length: 14
V: TRBV5-1
D: -
J: TRBJ2-3
size: many
DNA: TGCGCCAGCAGCTTGGAGACGCCGCGAGATACGCAGTATTTT
CDR3: CASSLETPRDTQYF

length: 13
V: TRBV3-1
D: -
J: TRBJ1-1
size: many
DNA: TGTGCCAGCAGCAGGGGATCCAACACTGAAGCTTTCTTT
CDR3: CASSRGSNTEAFF

length: 18
V: TRBV18
D: TRBD1
J: TRBJ2-5
size: many
DNA: TGTGCCAGCTCAAGGGACAGCAGTGGGGTTAAAAGCCAAGAGACCCAGTACTTC
CDR3: CASSRDSSGVKSQETQYF

length: 15
V: TRBV3-1
D: -
J: TRBJ2-1
size: many
DNA: TGTGCCAGCAGCCAAATGGGAGTTGCCTACAATGAGCAGTTCTTC
CDR3: CASSQMGVAYNEQFF

length: 15
V: TRBV7-2
D: TRBD2
J: TRBJ2-4
size: many
DNA: TGTGCCAGCAGCCGGACTAGCTTAGCCAAAAACATTCAGTACTTC
CDR3: CASSRTSLAKNIQYF

length: 17
V: TRBV11-2
D: -
J: TRBJ2-2
size: many
DNA: TGTGCCAGCAGCTTAGATTCTTGGACTATCTACACCGGGGAGCTGTTTTTT
CDR3: CASSLDSWTIYTGELFF

length: 14
V: TRBV14
D: TRBD2
J: TRBJ2-1
size: many
DNA: TGTGCCAGCAGCCAAGCTAGCGGGAGGGCGGAGCAGTTCTTC
CDR3: CASSQASGRAEQFF

length: 13
V: TRBV6-2/TRBV6-3
D: -
J: TRBJ2-6
size: many
DNA: TGTGCCAGCCTGACAGCTGGGGCCAACGTCCTGACTTTC
CDR3: CASLTAGANVLTF

length: 17
V: TRBV12-3/TRBV12-4
D: TRBD1
J: TRBJ1-6
size: many
DNA: TGTGCCAGCAGTTCCCTTGGTGCGGGACAGAGTAATTCACCCCTCCACTTT
CDR3: CASSSLGAGQSNSPLHF

length: 10
V: TRBV20-1
D: -
J: TRBJ2-1
size: many
DNA: TGCAGTGCTAGAGGGGTTGAGCAGTTCTTC
CDR3: CSARGVEQFF

length: 13
V: TRBV20-1
D: TRBD1
J: TRBJ1-1
size: many
DNA: TGCAGTCTTCCAAGACAGGGGGCGTTTGAAGCTTTCTTT
CDR3: CSLPRQGAFEAFF

length: 15
V: TRBV7-6
D: -
J: TRBJ1-1
size: -
DNA: TGTGCCAGCACCCCGTTCGCGGGGATGAACACTGAAGCTTTCTTT
CDR3: CASTPFAGMNTEAFF

length: 15
V: TRBV7-3
D: TRBD1
J: TRBJ2-5
size: many
DNA: TGTGCCAGCAGCTTAGGGGGGACAGGGGGAGAGACCCAGTACTTC
CDR3: CASSLGGTGGETQYF

length: 12
V: TRBV5-1
D: TRBD1
J: TRBJ1-1
size: many
DNA: TGCGCCAGCTCCCAGGGGGAGTCTGAAGCTTTCTTT
CDR3: CASSQGESEAFF

length: 14
V: TRBV5-1
D: -
J: TRBJ1-5
size: many
DNA: TGCGCCAGCAGCCTCGGACAGCCAAATCAGCCCCAGCATTTT
CDR3: CASSLGQPNQPQHF

length: 8
V: TRBV20-1
D: -
J: TRBJ2-1
size: many
DNA: TGCAGTGCTAGGGAGCAGTCCTTC
CDR3: CSAREQSF

length: 14
V: TRBV5-1
D: TRBD1
J: TRBJ2-7
size: many
DNA: TGCGCCAGCAGCTTGGTGGCAGGGGGCTACGAGCAGTACTTC
CDR3: CASSLVAGGYEQYF

length: 16
V: TRBV6-5
D: -
J: TRBJ2-3
size: many
DNA: TGTGCCAGCAGTTACTATGTGGGTCGCAGCACAGATACGCAGTATTTT
CDR3: CASSYYVGRSTDTQYF

length: 15
V: TRBV7-9
D: -
J: TRBJ1-3
size: many
DNA: TGTGCCAGCAGCTTATACCAAAACTCTGGAAACACCATATATTTT
CDR3: CASSLYQNSGNTIYF

length: 15
V: TRBV6-6
D: -
J: TRBJ2-6
size: many
DNA: TGTGCCAGCAGTGTCGGTCTGGCAGGGGCCAACGTCCTGACTTTC
CDR3: CASSVGLAGANVLTF

length: 15
V: TRBV3-1
D: TRBD1
J: TRBJ2-1
size: many
DNA: TGTGCCAGCAGCCCGGCGACAGGGGGGGACAATGAGCAGTTCTTC
CDR3: CASSPATGGDNEQFF

length: 13
V: TRBV7-2
D: -
J: TRBJ2-5
size: many
DNA: TGTGCCAGCAGCTTCGGGGGCCAAGAGACCCAGTACTTC
CDR3: CASSFGGQETQYF

length: 15
V: TRBV20-1
D: TRBD1
J: TRBJ2-1
size: -
DNA: TGCAGTGCCGTGAGCGGAAGGGGGCTGGTGAATGAGCAGTTCTTC
CDR3: CSAVSGRGLVNEQFF

length: 14
V: TRBV27
D: -
J: TRBJ2-1
size: many
DNA: TGTGCCAGCACCCCCGGGGGGCTTTTAAATGAGCAGTTCTTC
CDR3: CASTPGGLLNEQFF

length: 16
V: TRBV15
D: -
J: TRBJ2-1
size: many
DNA: TGTGCCACCAGCACCGGGCCACTGACAGGGAGGAATGAGCAGTTCTTC
CDR3: CATSTGPLTGRNEQFF

length: 14
V: TRBV2
D: -
J: TRBJ1-2
size: many
DNA: TGTGCCAGCACCCACAGGGCCTCTAACTATGGCTACACCTTC
CDR3: CASTHRASNYGYTF

length: 15
V: TRBV7-2
D: -
J: TRBJ2-5
size: few
DNA: TGTGCCAGCAGCTCCCAATGGGGGTACCAAGAGACCCAGTACTTC
CDR3: CASSSQWGYQETQYF

length: 14
V: TRBV11-2
D: -
J: TRBJ2-1
size: many
DNA: TGTGCCAGCAGCTTATATAAGGGATTGATTGAGCAGTTCTTC
CDR3: CASSLYKGLIEQFF

length: 14
V: TRBV3-1
D: -
J: TRBJ2-3
size: -
DNA: TGTGCCAGCAGCCAGGGGAAATACACAGATACGCAGTATTTT
CDR3: CASSQGKYTDTQYF

length: 13
V: TRBV7-9
D: TRBD1
J: TRBJ2-7
size: many
DNA: TGTGCCAGCAGCTTAGGGGGACAGGCCGAGCAGTACTTC
CDR3: CASSLGGQAEQYF

length: 15
V: TRBV5-5
D: -
J: TRBJ2-5
size: many
DNA: TGTGCCAGCAGCTGGGGGCCTCGCAAGCAAGAGACCCAGTACTTC
CDR3: CASSWGPRKQETQYF

length: 13
V: TRBV28
D: -
J: TRBJ2-7
size: many
DNA: TGTGCCAGCAGTGTAAATACAGGGAACGAGCAGTACTTC
CDR3: CASSVNTGNEQYF

length: 11
V: TRBV20-1
D: -
J: TRBJ2-7
size: -
DNA: TGCAGTGCTAGAGAGTTTGGGGAGCAGTACTTC
CDR3: CSAREFGEQYF

length: 14
V: TRBV7-2
D: -
J: TRBJ2-3
size: many
DNA: TGTGCCAGCAGCTTAACACCTCGAACAGATACGCAGTATTTT
CDR3: CASSLTPRTDTQYF

length: 13
V: TRBV5-1
D: -
J: TRBJ2-1
size: many
DNA: TGCGCCAGCACCCTGGACTTCTACAATGAGCAGTTCTTC
CDR3: CASTLDFYNEQFF

length: 14
V: TRBV10-3
D: -
J: TRBJ2-7
size: -
DNA: TGTGCCATCAGTGACGACTTGGAGCCTTACGAGCAGTACTTC
CDR3: CAISDDLEPYEQYF

length: 13
V: TRBV20-1
D: -
J: TRBJ1-4
size: many
DNA: TGCAGTGCTAGACCGCGTAGTGGTGAAAAACTGTTTTTT
CDR3: CSARPRSGEKLFF

length: 15
V: TRBV7-2
D: -
J: TRBJ1-3
size: many
DNA: TGTGCCAGCAGCTTACACAGGAGCTCTGGAAACACCATATATTTT
CDR3: CASSLHRSSGNTIYF

length: 13
V: TRBV29-1
D: -
J: TRBJ2-6
size: medium-sized
DNA: TGCAGCGTCATGACTTCTGGGGCCAACGTCCTGACTTTC
CDR3: CSVMTSGANVLTF

length: 15
V: TRBV18
D: -
J: TRBJ2-1
size: many
DNA: TGTGCCAGCTCCCGGGTGACCGACGCCTACAATGAGCAGTTCTTC
CDR3: CASSRVTDAYNEQFF

length: 13
V: TRBV6-1
D: -
J: TRBJ1-1
size: -
DNA: TGTGCCAGCCCAGAGGCTCGGGGCCCTGAAGCTTTCTTT
CDR3: CASPEARGPEAFF

length: 17
V: TRBV14
D: -
J: TRBJ2-3
size: many
DNA: TGTGCCAGCACCCCCACTGACAACCCGACTAGCACAGATACGCAGTATTTT
CDR3: CASTPTDNPTSTDTQYF

length: 18
V: TRBV4-1
D: TRBD2
J: TRBJ2-5
size: many
DNA: TGCGCCAGCAGCCTCGGGACTAGCGGGAGGAGAAACCAAGAGACCCAGTACTTC
CDR3: CASSLGTSGRRNQETQYF

length: 15
V: TRBV3-1
D: TRBD2
J: TRBJ2-1
size: many
DNA: TGTGCCAGCAGCCATTGGGCGGGAGTCGGGGATGAGCAGTTCTTC
CDR3: CASSHWAGVGDEQFF

length: 16
V: TRBV13
D: TRBD2
J: TRBJ2-3
size: many
DNA: TGTGCCAGCAGCTTTCGAGCGGGAGGGCCTTCAGATACGCAGTATTTT
CDR3: CASSFRAGGPSDTQYF

length: 12
V: TRBV20-1
D: -
J: TRBJ2-5
size: many
DNA: TGCAGTGCTAGTCCAGGGCAAGAGACCCAGTACTTC
CDR3: CSASPGQETQYF

length: 14
V: TRBV28
D: TRBD1
J: TRBJ2-3
size: many
DNA: TGTGCCACCCTCGTACAGGGGGGAAAGGGTACGCAGTATTTT
CDR3: CATLVQGGKGTQYF

length: 16
V: TRBV12-3/TRBV12-4
D: TRBD2
J: TRBJ2-5
size: many
DNA: TGTGCCAGCAGTTTAAGGCGGGAGACCCCTCAAGAGACCCAGTACTTC
CDR3: CASSLRRETPQETQYF

length: 16
V: TRBV19
D: TRBD2
J: TRBJ2-4
size: few
DNA: TGTGCGACGACGAACTCGGGCGGGAGGGCCGGAAACATTCAGTACTTC
CDR3: CATTNSGGRAGNIQYF

length: 18
V: TRBV20-1
D: TRBD2
J: TRBJ2-1
size: many
DNA: TGCAGTGCTAGTGGTGACAGGGGGACTAGCGGGGCATACAATGAGCAGTTCTTC
CDR3: CSASGDRGTSGAYNEQFF